The clone carrying this T cell receptor beta chain occurred many times. The target antigen is unknown. Time point noted: patch test 2, 6 weeks after DPC sensitization. Treatment of the sample: therapeutic diphenylcyclopropenone sensitization with weekly scalp DPC. The study enrolled 18 to 70-year-old alopecia patients suitable for DPC. Individual cDNA molecules (in the library) carried attached unique molecular identifiers. MiXCR was run by TCRdb on the RACE reads, yielding one entry per CDR3 protein. The table has just over 350,000 distinct CDR3 sequences, about 6% seen once; the top ten hold about 5%. These data originate in a study of human T cells and chemical hapten exposure. Study context: DPC at 2% was the sensitizing agent, placed on approximately 2 cm by approximately 2 cm of upper inner arm skin.

Study outcomes and limitations: Patch test score tracked positively with PT1 expanded TCR counts.

The CDR3 is 13 residues long. V gave up 4 bases and J gave up 8 bases, with 9 bases separating them. CDR1 is SGHTA, CDR2 FQGNSA, per germline. The chain uses TRBV7-2 and TRBJ1-6; D not resolved. Sequenced material: whole blood, taken in connection with sensitization to the hapten diphenylcyclopropenone (DPC). This receptor was taken from a woman younger than 30 with alopecia areata. Some clones in this sample may be carry-over from other donors' samples. For the CDR3, the DNA is TGTGCCAGCAGCTCTTACAGAGATTCACCCCTCCACTTT. Residues: CASSSYRDSPLHF.